A single sample gave rise to the 10 T cell receptor beta chains below, sequenced in a study of OX40 agonist ivuxolimab in advanced cancers. Assay: immunoSEQ multiplex PCR; the TCRdb copy retains only in-frame clones and omits some. Of approximately 32,000 clones in the sample, 89% were seen once. Sequenced here: CD4+ or CD8+ T cells sorted from blood, sampled in a trial of the OX40 agonist ivuxolimab. The receptors stem from an adult with an advanced solid tumor such as melanoma, head and neck, liver or kidney cancer.

This chain links TRBV6-6 with TRBJ2-7; a weak D match, TRBD1 (6 bases). This CDR3 region has 13 residues. Trimming took off 6 bases at V and 1 base at J, with 10 bases between the two ends. Germline CDR1 reads MNHNY; CDR2 reads SVGAGI (reference sequence). For the CDR3, the DNA is TGTGCCAGCAGCCGGACAGATTCCTACGAGCAGTACTTC. Residues: CASSRTDSYEQYF.

Within the sample, this clone is large. The rearrangement uses TRBV14 and TRBJ2-7; possible D gene TRBD2, 6 bases. The CDR3 has 13 amino acids. Trimming took off 4 bases at V and 1 base at J, with 8 bases between the two ends. The germline V gene has CDR1 SGHDN and CDR2 FVKESK. The CDR3 loop is CASSREDSYEQYF. The CDR3 DNA reads as TGTGCCAGCAGCCGGGAGGATTCCTACGAGCAGTACTTC. The entire variable domain, with the rest obtained from reference TRBV14 and TRBJ2-7, is as follows: EAGVTQFPSHSVIEKGQTVTLRCDPISGHDNLYWYRRVMGKEIKFLLHFVKESKQDESGMPNNRFLAERTGGTYSTLKVQPAELEDSGVYFCASSREDSYEQYFGPGTRLTVT.

The chain employs TRBV7-9 and TRBJ2-3; 7 bases line up with TRBD2. Germline CDR1 SEHNR, CDR2 FQNEAQ (reference sequence). The length of the CDR3 is 16 residues. The trim removed 7 bases at V and 1 base at J, leaving 11 bases unmatched. The CDR3 DNA reads as TGTGCCAGCACCCCCAGTCAGGCGGGGGGCACAGATACGCAGTATTTT. This encodes CASTPSQAGGTDTQYF. Supplemented by reference TRBV7-9 and TRBJ2-3, the full variable domain reads DTGVSQNPRHKITKRGQNVTFRCDPISEHNRLYWYRQTLGQGPEFLTYFQNEAQLEKSRLLSDRFSAERPKGSFSTLEIQRTEQGDSAMYLCASTPSQAGGTDTQYFGPGTRLTVL.

The rearrangement joins TRBV5-1 to TRBJ2-1; 7 bases are shared with TRBD1. J gave up 9 bases and V 1 base, and 4 bases lay outside the gene matches. CDR1 is SGHRS, CDR2 YFSETQ, per germline. CDR3 length: 13 residues. The DNA for the CDR3 is TGCGCCAGCAGCTTGACAGGGGTCACTGAGCAGTTCTTC. It translates to CASSLTGVTEQFF. Supplemented by reference TRBV5-1 and TRBJ2-1, the full variable domain reads KAGVTQTPRYLIKTRGQQVTLSCSPISGHRSVSWYQQTPGQGLQFLFEYFSETQRNKGNFPGRFSGRQFSNSRSEMNVSTLELGDSALYLCASSLTGVTEQFFGPGTRLTVL.

This clone appeared a single time. The rearrangement uses TRBV6-5 and TRBJ1-2, with no clear D. Trimming stripped 0 bases from V and 6 bases from J, with 8 bases between. The CDR3 runs 13 residues. Germline values: CDR1 MNHEY, CDR2 SVGAGI. CDR3 protein: CASSYSLRDGYTF. CDR3 nucleotide sequence: TGTGCCAGCAGTTACTCTCTTCGCGATGGCTACACCTTC.

The chain links TRBV4-1 to TRBJ2-2; 8 bases agree with TRBD2. Germline CDR1 and CDR2: MGHRA and YSYEKL. The CDR3 length is 19 residues. The junction had 20 bases not matched to a gene; V was cut back by 7 bases and J by 4 bases. The CDR3 loop is CASTRSPVREGPGTGELFF. The CDR3 DNA follows: TGCGCCAGCACCCGGTCACCGGTCCGGGAGGGCCCAGGCACCGGGGAGCTGTTTTTT.

The CDR3, as DNA: TGTGCCAGCAGAACAGTCTCTGAAAAACTGTTTTTT. Its translation is CASRTVSEKLFF. This chain joins TRBV28 and TRBJ1-4; no clear D gene. The V end was cut by 6 bases, the J end by 7 bases, with 9 bases between. CDR3 length: 12 residues. The germline V gene has CDR1 MDHEN and CDR2 SYDVKM.

As regards this clone: Other DNA sequences from this sample encode an identical CDR3 as well. The V and J genes are TRBV5-1 and TRBJ1-2, with D possibly being TRBD1 (6 bases). V lost 0 bases and J lost 3, with 6 bases in between. Germline V gives CDR1 SGHRS, CDR2 YFSETQ. The CDR3 extends over 13 amino acids. This CDR3 reads CASSLAGDYGYTF. CDR3 in DNA: TGCGCCAGCAGCTTGGCAGGGGACTATGGCTACACCTTC.

This sequence joins TRBV5-5 and TRBJ2-7; TRBD1 might be the D (5 bases). CDR1 SGHKS and CDR2 YYEKEE come from the germline V gene (reference sequence). The CDR3 totals 15 residues. V was cut by 4 bases and J by 3 bases, with 17 bases left in between. The CDR3 coding sequence is TGTGCCAGCAGCCAAGATAGACAGCGAAACTACGAGCAGTACTTC. This codes for CASSQDRQRNYEQYF.

This rearrangement joins TRBV5-4 to TRBJ2-3; 7 bases are shared with TRBD2. V shed 4 bases and J 4 bases; nucleotides not matched to a gene: 6. Germline V CDR1 and CDR2: SGHNT, YYREEE (reference sequence). This CDR3 comprises 14 residues. The CDR3 loop reads CASSPMGGADTQYF. CDR3 bases: TGTGCCAGCAGCCCCATGGGGGGGGCAGATACGCAGTATTTT. The variable domain in full, completed from reference TRBV5-4 and TRBJ2-3, reads ETGVTQSPTHLIKTRGQQVTLRCSSQSGHNTVSWYQQALGQGPQFIFQYYREEENGRGNFPPRFSGLQFPNYSSELNVNALELDDSALYLCASSPMGGADTQYFGPGTRLTVL.